This is a list of T cell receptor beta chains from one sample in a study of patients and donors after allogeneic stem cell transplantation. TCRdb re-analysed the RT-PCR reads in MiXCR, keeping a single row per CDR3 protein. The sample has around 31,000 distinct CDR3 sequences, around 6.8% seen once. The sample comprised blood, either unsorted or a sorted T cell fraction (not recorded which). The receptors stem from a human donor who was either an allogeneic HSCT recipient or a stem cell or donor lymphocyte infusion donor (not recorded which). It is not recorded whose cells these are; they may come from a transplant donor. Each CDR3 is given with its conserved first and last residue. The order of the fields is clone size, D gene, J gene, V gene, CDR3 DNA, CDR3 protein. The D gene is left open where the match is weak. A row's size may be missing; if present it is once, few, many or a size class.

>many|.|TRBJ2-7|TRBV28
TGTGCCAGCAGTTTGCGGGATGACCACGAGCAGTACTTC
CASSLRDDHEQYF
>few|.|TRBJ2-7|TRBV19
TGTGCCAGTAGTCGGAGGGCCCCCTACGAGCAGTACTTC
CASSRRAPYEQYF
>many|.|TRBJ1-2|TRBV2
TGTGCCAAAGCCCAGGGGAGAGTCGCGGGCTACACCTTC
CAKAQGRVAGYTF
>few|TRBD2|TRBJ2-2|TRBV19
TGTGCCAGTACGATAGCGGGAGGCGGCGGGGAGCTGTTTTTT
CASTIAGGGGELFF
>few|TRBD2|TRBJ2-5|TRBV5-1
TGCGCCAGCAGCTTGGGCGGGAGGGCCTCTTTGTACCAAGAGACCCAGTACTTC
CASSLGGRASLYQETQYF
>.|TRBD2|TRBJ2-7|TRBV7-2
TGTGCCAGCAGCTTAGGAAGACTAGCGGGGCCCTACGAGCAGTACTTC
CASSLGRLAGPYEQYF
>many|.|TRBJ2-7|TRBV4-2
TGTGCCAGCAGCCAAGATCGCGAGTACGAGCAGTACTTC
CASSQDREYEQYF
>.|.|TRBJ2-3|TRBV6-2/TRBV6-3
TGTGCCAGCAGTTACTCGTCGGGAGCGCCGTGGGCGCAGTATTTT
CASSYSSGAPWAQYF
>few|.|TRBJ2-3|TRBV6-5
TGTGCCAGCAGTTTAAGGCTTCTGGATACGCAGTATTTT
CASSLRLLDTQYF
>few|.|TRBJ2-7|TRBV24-1
TGTGCCACCAGTGACCCGGGACCTCGGCCCGAGCAGTACTTC
CATSDPGPRPEQYF
>.|.|TRBJ2-7|TRBV20-1
TGCAGTGCTATGCTGCGCGGGCCGGCCGAGCAGTACTTC
CSAMLRGPAEQYF
>.|TRBD1|TRBJ1-5|TRBV6-1
TGTGCCAGCAGGACAGGGGGCAATCAGCCCCAGCATTTT
CASRTGGNQPQHF
>.|TRBD2|TRBJ2-1|TRBV5-4
TGTACCAGCAGCACGGGACTAGCGGGACTCTACAATGAGCAGTTCTTC
CTSSTGLAGLYNEQFF
>many|.|TRBJ2-4|TRBV7-9
TGTGCCAGCAGCCCCCCCATGGTCAGGGACCAGTACTTC
CASSPPMVRDQYF
>.|.|TRBJ2-7|TRBV4-3
TGCGCCAGCAGCCCGTCCGGCTGGAACCAGGACGAGCAGTACTTC
CASSPSGWNQDEQYF
>.|.|TRBJ1-6|TRBV30
TGTGCCTGGAGTGTCCTTCGAGACTCGCCCCTCCACTTT
CAWSVLRDSPLHF
>.|.|TRBJ2-2|TRBV28
TGTGCCAGCAGTTTCCTCACCGGGGAGCTGTTTTTT
CASSFLTGELFF
>.|TRBD1|TRBJ1-6|TRBV7-9
TGTGCCAGCAGCCCCGGGACAGCTTCAAATTCACCCCTCCACTTT
CASSPGTASNSPLHF
>many|.|TRBJ2-1|TRBV29-1
TGCAGCGTGAGGGGGGGACAGGCTCTTTTTGGGCAGTTCTTC
CSVRGGQALFGQFF
>many|.|TRBJ1-2|TRBV20-1
TGCAGTGCTCTTCCCATCCTTCAGGGTGCCTATGGCTACACCTTC
CSALPILQGAYGYTF
>medium-sized|TRBD1|TRBJ2-7|TRBV29-1
TGCAGCGTTTGGGGACAGCCTTCCTACGAGCAGTACTTC
CSVWGQPSYEQYF
>many|.|TRBJ1-1|TRBV4-3
TGCGCCAGCAGGGGGGAAAGGAACACTGAAGCTTTCTTT
CASRGERNTEAFF